One sample yielded the 23 T cell receptor beta chains listed below, sequenced in a study of CD8 T cells in ankylosing spondylitis (dated by TCRdb to 2017 to 2019). The library relied on 5' RACE. For sequencing, an Illumina HiSeq 2500 was employed. TCRdb reworked the public reads: Q25 trimming with fastp, MiXCR clone assembly, productive beta chains retained. One record per CDR3 amino acid sequence lists the most common genes and DNA. This sample lists about 160,000 distinct CDR3 sequences; 8.5% to 10% were detected once. Around 15% of the sample is held by the ten biggest clonotypes. Sequenced sample: blood, either unsorted or a sorted T cell fraction (not recorded which). These TCRs come from a female donor with ankylosing spondylitis or in good health (not recorded which).

The sample holds a few counts of this clonotype. The rearrangement joins TRBV19 to TRBJ2-1, with 13 bases aligning to TRBD2. The CDR3 is 18 amino acids. V gave up 4 bases and J gave up 8 bases; unmatched junction bases: 14. Germline CDR1 is LNHDA and CDR2 is SQIVND (reference sequence). The CDR3 region has the DNA TGTGCCAGTAGTACCTATTCCGGGACTAGCGGGAATGTAGATGAGCAGTTCTTC. Amino acids: CASSTYSGTSGNVDEQFF.

The chain uses TRBV7-8 and TRBJ1-1; D is unclear. This CDR3 comprises 15 residues. V was pared by 5 bases and J by 0 bases, with 13 bases between. Germline values: CDR1 SGHVS, CDR2 FQNEAQ. The CDR3: CASSQEIELNTEAFF. The CDR3 bases are TGTGCCAGCAGCCAGGAGATAGAATTGAACACTGAAGCTTTCTTT. Filled out from reference TRBV7-8 and TRBJ1-1, the complete variable domain reads GAGVSQSPRYKVAKRGQDVALRCDPISGHVSLFWYQQALGQGPEFLTYFQNEAQLDKSGLPSDRFFAERPEGSVSTLKIQRTQQEDSAVYLCASSQEIELNTEAFFGQGTRLTVV.

The chain couples TRBV5-6 to TRBJ2-5, with 9 bases identical to TRBD2. The CDR3 loop spans 19 amino acids. With V trimmed by 4 bases and J by 1 base, 17 bases remained unmatched. Germline V gene data show CDR1 as SGHDT and CDR2 as YYEEEE. Here the CDR3 reads CASSGFEGWLAGTQETQYF. CDR3 bases: TGTGCCAGCAGCGGTTTTGAAGGCTGGCTAGCGGGAACCCAAGAGACCCAGTACTTC. Full variable domain (rest looked up from reference TRBV5-6 and TRBJ2-5): DAGVTQSPTHLIKTRGQQVTLRCSPKSGHDTVSWYQQALGQGPQFIFQYYEEEERQRGNFPDRFSGHQFPNYSSELNVNALLLGDSALYLCASSGFEGWLAGTQETQYFGPGTRLLVL.

The chain is built from TRBV19 and TRBJ2-6; D is unclear. V shed 6 bases and J shed 4 bases, with 4 bases lying between them. The CDR3 contains 12 residues. CDR1 is LNHDA and CDR2 is SQIVND in the germline V gene (reference sequence). In DNA form, the CDR3 reads TGTGCCAGTAGCGGGGGGGCCAACGTCCTGACTTTC. Protein: CASSGGANVLTF.

In its sample, this clonotype was seen a few times. This chain uses TRBV6-2 or TRBV6-3 with TRBJ2-1; no clear D gene. The CDR3 totals 13 residues. CDR1 MNHEY and CDR2 SVGEGT come from the germline V gene. V dropped 10 bases and J dropped 0 bases, with 10 bases sitting between them. This chain's CDR3 is CATAEVSYNEQFF. The CDR3 DNA reads TGTGCCACGGCAGAGGTCTCCTACAATGAGCAGTTCTTC.

This clonotype turned up a few times. V is TRBV29-1 and J is TRBJ1-4, with 7 bases that match TRBD1. The CDR3 covers 14 residues. Trimming cost V 7 bases and J 3 bases; bases outside gene matches: 8. Germline V lookup: CDR1 SQVTM, CDR2 ANQGSEA. The CDR3 nucleotides read TGCAGCGCGCACTCGGGACAGTCTAATGAAAAACTGTTTTTT. Protein: CSAHSGQSNEKLFF. Looking up the rest from reference TRBV29-1 and TRBJ1-4 gives the full variable domain: SAVISQKPSRDICQRGTSLTIQCQVDSQVTMMFWYRQQPGQSLTLIATANQGSEATYESGFVIDKFPISRPNLTFSTLTVSNMSPEDSSIYLCSAHSGQSNEKLFFGSGTQLSVL.

This clonotype has a count of ten or more. The chain employs TRBV12-3 or TRBV12-4 and TRBJ2-1; D is ambiguous. This CDR3 is built from 13 residues. Trimming pared 6 bases from V and 9 bases from J, leaving 15 bases between. DNA of the CDR3: TGTGCCAGCAGGGTCGGAGCGAGGACTGAGCAGTTCTTC. Translating it yields CASRVGARTEQFF.

This clonotype was detected a few times. The V gene is TRBV7-9, the J gene TRBJ1-1; 7 bases align to TRBD1. The CDR3 spans 14 residues. Germline values: CDR1 SEHNR, CDR2 FQNEAQ (reference sequence). Unmatched junction bases numbered 6, after V lost 5 bases and J lost 3 bases. The CDR3, as DNA: TGTGCCAGCAGCCTAGGGGGCCTCGACACTGAAGCTTTCTTT. Translation: CASSLGGLDTEAFF.

This clonotype appeared a few times. The chain couples TRBV9 to TRBJ1-2; 8 bases align to TRBD1. Per germline, CDR1 SGDLS and CDR2 YYNGEE. Unmatched junction bases numbered 9, after V lost 4 bases and J lost 4 bases. There are 15 residues in the CDR3. The CDR3 spells CASSPSGTGLYGYTF. DNA of the CDR3: TGTGCCAGCAGCCCCTCCGGGACAGGCCTCTATGGCTACACCTTC.

The chain uses TRBV5-1 and TRBJ2-7, with D possibly TRBD2 on 6 matching bases. V lost 5 bases and J 4 bases, leaving 13 bases between the germline ends. Germline-derived CDR1 and CDR2 are SGHRS and YFSETQ. This CDR3 is 13 amino acids long. CDR3 nucleotides: TGCGCCAGCAGTTGGGGGGAAGGGTACGAGCAGTACTTC. It translates to CASSWGEGYEQYF.

In this sample, this clonotype turned up a few times. V gene TRBV2 combines with J gene TRBJ1-1, with D perhaps TRBD1 (6 bases). This CDR3 has 12 residues. Trimming stripped 8 bases from V and 3 bases from J, with 10 bases between. The germline CDR1 and CDR2 sequences are SNHLY and FYNNEI. The CDR3 coding sequence is TGTGCCAGCGAGGGGGTTTACACTGAAGCTTTCTTT. This encodes CASEGVYTEAFF.

The rearrangement uses TRBV2 and TRBJ2-1; D is perhaps TRBD1 (6 bases). V lost 4 bases, J lost 7 bases, and 8 bases lay in between. Germline V gene lookup returns CDR1 SNHLY and CDR2 FYNNEI. This CDR3 is 12 amino acids long. The CDR3 nucleotides read TGTGCCAGCAGTGGCGGACAGAATGAGCAGTTCTTC. Translation: CASSGGQNEQFF. The full variable domain, rest sourced from reference TRBV2 and TRBJ2-1, is EPEVTQTPSHQVTQMGQEVILRCVPISNHLYFYWYRQILGQKVEFLVSFYNNEISEKSEIFDDQFSVERPDGSNFTLKIRSTKLEDSAMYFCASSGGQNEQFFGPGTRLTVL.

This clonotype has at least ten counts. The chain has TRBV15 and TRBJ2-4; TRBD2 matches at 7 bases. CDR3 length equals 11 residues. Germline trimming cut 8 bases from V and 7 bases from J; bases unmatched to any gene: 2. Germline CDR1 LNHNV, CDR2 YYDKDF (reference sequence). CDR3 in DNA: TGTGCCACCGGGGGGGGGAACATTCAGTACTTC. Its translation: CATGGGNIQYF.

This clonotype was recorded a few times. The rearrangement links TRBV4-3 to TRBJ1-5; 9 positions agree with TRBD1. Germline lookup yields CDR1 LGHNA and CDR2 YSLEER. The CDR3 sequence is 15 residues long. V was pared by 3 bases and J by 5 bases, with 5 bases of the junction left unmatched. The CDR3 sequence is CASSQFTGGDQPQHF. CDR3 nucleotide sequence: TGCGCCAGCAGCCAGTTTACAGGGGGCGATCAGCCCCAGCATTTT.

The chain carries TRBV9 and TRBJ2-1; a possible D gene is TRBD2 (5 bases). V lost 0 bases and J 4 bases, leaving 14 bases between the germline ends. The CDR3 is made up of 16 amino acids. CDR1 is SGDLS, CDR2 YYNGEE, per germline. CDR3 sequence: CASSVEELRRYNEQFF. CDR3 coding DNA: TGTGCCAGCAGCGTAGAAGAGCTGAGGAGGTACAATGAGCAGTTCTTC.

This clonotype has only a few counts. The chain is built from TRBV7-9 and TRBJ1-3, with unresolved D. The germline V gene has CDR1 SEHNR and CDR2 FQNEAQ (reference sequence). Deletions cut 3 bases from V and 0 bases from J, with 12 bases between. CDR3 length: 16 residues. The CDR3 region is CASSFTLAPSGNTIYF. The CDR3 DNA reads TGTGCCAGCAGCTTCACCCTAGCCCCCTCTGGAAACACCATATATTTT.

This clonotype was found many times. The chain couples TRBV7-9 to TRBJ2-1; TRBD1 or TRBD2 may be the D gene (5 bases each). The CDR3 is made up of 15 amino acids. Germline assignment: CDR1 SEHNR and CDR2 FQNEAQ (reference sequence). The V and J ends lost 5 bases and 1 base respectively, with 12 bases between them. As DNA, the CDR3 is TGTGCCAGCAGCCCCGGGGCCTTATCCTACAATGAGCAGTTCTTC. This encodes CASSPGALSYNEQFF.

This clonotype was observed at least ten times. CDR3 nucleotide sequence: TGTGCCAGCAGTCCCTTTAACACCGGGGAGCTGTTTTTT. It encodes CASSPFNTGELFF. The J gene is TRBJ2-2, the V gene TRBV28, with no clear D. Germline V gene data show CDR1 as MDHEN and CDR2 as SYDVKM. This CDR3 has 13 amino acids. The V and J ends lost 5 bases and 2 bases respectively, with 6 bases between them.

This clonotype was counted a few times. V usage is TRBV4-3 and J usage is TRBJ1-2, with a tentative D call TRBD1 (5 bases). Germline V lookup: CDR1 LGHNA, CDR2 YSLEER. V was shortened by 4 bases and J by 4 bases, with 22 bases between the two germline ends. The CDR3 is made up of 17 amino acids. CDR3 region: CASSRSRRTQGPYGYTF. The CDR3 nucleotides read TGCGCCAGCAGCCGGAGCCGCAGGACGCAGGGCCCCTATGGCTACACCTTC.

This clonotype was picked up a small number of times. J is TRBJ1-1 and V is TRBV27; D uncertain. Trimming shortened V by 8 bases and J by 3 bases, and 19 bases separated the two germline ends. CDR1 MNHEY and CDR2 SMNVEV come from the germline V gene (reference sequence). The CDR3 sequence is 15 residues long. The CDR3 DNA reads TGTGCCAGCTCCAACCGGGCTCGTGGGGACACTGAAGCTTTCTTT. Residues: CASSNRARGDTEAFF.

This clonotype was seen at least ten times. The chain employs TRBV12-3 or TRBV12-4 and TRBJ2-2, with D possibly TRBD2 on 7 matching bases. Deletions cut 10 bases from V and 2 bases from J, with 20 bases between. The CDR3 has 16 residues. This CDR3 is CAILGGADSNTGELFF. The DNA of the CDR3 is TGTGCCATTCTGGGGGGGGCAGACTCAAACACCGGGGAGCTGTTTTTT.

The count of this clonotype is one. The rearrangement joins TRBV30 to TRBJ2-1, with TRBD1 matching 7 bases. This CDR3 region has 11 residues. After removal of 3 bases from V and 13 bases from J, the junction contained 6 bases not matched to a gene. Germline V CDR1 and CDR2: GTSNPN, SVGIG (reference sequence). This CDR3 is CAWSVTGIQFF. For the CDR3, the DNA is TGTGCCTGGAGCGTGACAGGGATTCAGTTCTTC.

This clonotype was observed at least ten times. V usage is TRBV10-3 and J usage is TRBJ1-2, with no clear D. CDR3 length: 12 residues. Trimming removed 11 bases at V and 4 bases at J, with 14 bases between. CDR1 and CDR2 from the germline V gene are ENHRY and SYGVKD. This CDR3 reads CAAHTAGYGYTF. CDR3 DNA sequence: TGTGCCGCGCATACAGCTGGCTATGGCTACACCTTC.